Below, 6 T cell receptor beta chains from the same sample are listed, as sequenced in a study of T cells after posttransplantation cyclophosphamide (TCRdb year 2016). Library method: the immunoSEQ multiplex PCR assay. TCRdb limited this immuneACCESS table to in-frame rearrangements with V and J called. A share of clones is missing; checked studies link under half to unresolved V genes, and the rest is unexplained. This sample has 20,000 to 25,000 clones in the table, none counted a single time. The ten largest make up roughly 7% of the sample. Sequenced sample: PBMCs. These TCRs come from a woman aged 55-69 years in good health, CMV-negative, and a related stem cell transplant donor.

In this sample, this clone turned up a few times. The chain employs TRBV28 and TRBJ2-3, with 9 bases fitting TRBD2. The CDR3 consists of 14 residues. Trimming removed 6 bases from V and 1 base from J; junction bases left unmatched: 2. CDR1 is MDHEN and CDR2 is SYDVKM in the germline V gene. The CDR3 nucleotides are TGTGCCAGCAGGGTAGCGGGGGGCACAGATACGCAGTATTTT. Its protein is CASRVAGGTDTQYF.

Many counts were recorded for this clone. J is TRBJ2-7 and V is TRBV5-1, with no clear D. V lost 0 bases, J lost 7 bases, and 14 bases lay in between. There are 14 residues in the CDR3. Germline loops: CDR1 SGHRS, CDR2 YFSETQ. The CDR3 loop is CASSLGPPSGEQYF. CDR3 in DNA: TGCGCCAGCAGCTTGGGCCCCCCCTCGGGTGAGCAGTACTTC.

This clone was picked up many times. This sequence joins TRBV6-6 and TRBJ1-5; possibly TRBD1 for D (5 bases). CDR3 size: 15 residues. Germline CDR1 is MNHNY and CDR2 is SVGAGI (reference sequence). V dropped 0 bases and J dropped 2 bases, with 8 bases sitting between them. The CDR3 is CASSYSSRGNQPQHF. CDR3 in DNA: TGTGCCAGCAGTTACTCGTCCAGGGGCAATCAGCCCCAGCATTTT.

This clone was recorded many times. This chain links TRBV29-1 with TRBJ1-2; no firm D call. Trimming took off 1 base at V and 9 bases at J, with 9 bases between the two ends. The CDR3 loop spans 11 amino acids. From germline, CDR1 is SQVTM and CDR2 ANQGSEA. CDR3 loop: CSVEGGFSYTF. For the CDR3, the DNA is TGCAGCGTTGAAGGCGGCTTTAGCTACACCTTC.

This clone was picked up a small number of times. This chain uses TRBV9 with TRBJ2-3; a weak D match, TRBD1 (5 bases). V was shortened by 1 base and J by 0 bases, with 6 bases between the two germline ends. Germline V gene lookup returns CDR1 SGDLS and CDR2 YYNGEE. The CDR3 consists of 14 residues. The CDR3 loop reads CASSVRQSTDTQYF. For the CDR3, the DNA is TGTGCCAGCAGCGTAAGACAGAGCACAGATACGCAGTATTTT.

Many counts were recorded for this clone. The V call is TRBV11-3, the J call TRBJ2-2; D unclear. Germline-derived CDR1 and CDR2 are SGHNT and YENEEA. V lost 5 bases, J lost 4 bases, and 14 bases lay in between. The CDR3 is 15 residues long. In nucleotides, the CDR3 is TGTGCCAGCAGCACGTTCGGAGCTAGCACCGGGGAGCTGTTTTTT. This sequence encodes CASSTFGASTGELFF. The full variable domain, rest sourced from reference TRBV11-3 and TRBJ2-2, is EAGVVQSPRYKIIEKKQPVAFWCNPISGHNTLYWYLQNLGQGPELLIRYENEEAVDDSQLPKDRFSAERLKGVDSTLKIQPAELGDSAVYLCASSTFGASTGELFFGEGSRLTVL.